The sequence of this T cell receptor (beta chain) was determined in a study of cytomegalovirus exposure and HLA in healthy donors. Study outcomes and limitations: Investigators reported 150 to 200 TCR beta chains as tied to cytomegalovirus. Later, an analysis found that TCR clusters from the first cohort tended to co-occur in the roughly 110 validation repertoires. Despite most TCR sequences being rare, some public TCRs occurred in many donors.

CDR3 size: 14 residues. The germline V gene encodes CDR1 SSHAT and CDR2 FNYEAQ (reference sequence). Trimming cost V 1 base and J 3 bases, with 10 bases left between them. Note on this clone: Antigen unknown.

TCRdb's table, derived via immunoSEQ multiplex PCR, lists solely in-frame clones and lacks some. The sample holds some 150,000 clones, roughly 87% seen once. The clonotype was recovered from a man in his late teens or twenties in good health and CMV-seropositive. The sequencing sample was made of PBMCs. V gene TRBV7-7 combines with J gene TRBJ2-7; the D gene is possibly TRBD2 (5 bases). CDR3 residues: CASSLGTLNYEQYF. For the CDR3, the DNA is TGTGCCAGCAGCTTAGGGACTCTTAACTACGAGCAGTACTTC.